The TCR beta chain under discussion was sequenced for a study of cytomegalovirus exposure and HLA in healthy donors. Findings and limits, study-wide: Some public TCRs appeared in many individuals, while most sequences were rare.

This clone was counted between two and nine times. The antigen remains unidentified. The PCR made use of 60 Vbeta and 13 Jbeta primers. Using immunoSEQ multiplex PCR, the repertoire was profiled, and TCRdb retains in-frame clones only, with some absent. The table includes about 140,000 clones, roughly a tenth detected once. Germline CDR1 reads SEHNR; CDR2 reads FQNEAQ (reference sequence). The CDR3 runs 15 residues. V lost 5 bases and J lost 3; bases outside the gene matches: 5. This sequence joins TRBV7-9 and TRBJ2-1, with 9 bases identical to TRBD2. Material: PBMCs. This clonotype was sampled from a male donor in good health and CMV-seronegative. CDR3 DNA sequence: TGTGCCAGCAGCCTTAGCGGGGGCAACTACAATGAGCAGTTCTTC. Amino acid sequence: CASSLSGGNYNEQFF. Drawing the rest from reference TRBV7-9 and TRBJ2-1, the complete variable domain is DTGVSQNPRHKITKRGQNVTFRCDPISEHNRLYWYRQTLGQGPEFLTYFQNEAQLEKSRLLSDRFSAERPKGSFSTLEIQRTEQGDSAMYLCASSLSGGNYNEQFFGPGTRLTVL.